This entry lists 20 T cell receptor beta chains sequenced from one sample in a study of T-cell memory formation after mild COVID-19. One entry per CDR3 protein results from TCRdb running MiXCR on the 5' RACE reads. The sample yields nearly 350,000 distinct CDR3 sequences, 10% to 15% seen once. The sample taken for sequencing was PBMCs or a T cell subset sorted from them (not recorded which). These receptors were taken from a man between 18 and 29 years old who had mild COVID-19 (a few samples of this study predate the infection). Cell type and time point are not known.

This clonotype was counted only a few times. The chain is built from TRBV20-1 and TRBJ2-4; tentatively, D is TRBD1 (5 bases). Trimming shortened V by 3 bases and J by 3 bases, and 21 bases separated the two germline ends. This CDR3 spans 17 amino acids. CDR1 and CDR2 from the germline V gene are DFQATT and SNEGSKA (reference sequence). The CDR3 sequence is CSASPLGPFWGKNIQYF. The CDR3 bases are TGCAGTGCTAGCCCCCTGGGGCCCTTCTGGGGCAAAAACATTCAGTACTTC.

V usage is TRBV2 and J usage is TRBJ1-1, with D unclear. V was pared by 6 bases and J by 5 bases, with 13 bases between. This CDR3 comprises 13 residues. Germline CDR1 SNHLY, CDR2 FYNNEI. The CDR3 coding sequence is TGTGCCAGCAGGATGGAGCGGGGAACTGAAGCTTTCTTT. Its protein product is CASRMERGTEAFF.

The chain couples TRBV25-1 to TRBJ2-1; D gene unclear. The CDR3 is made up of 12 amino acids. Between the trimmed V and J ends, which lost 6 bases and 5 bases, there was a span of 8 bases. CDR1 MGHDK and CDR2 SYGVNS come from the germline V gene. The CDR3 region is CASSELNNEQFF. CDR3 in DNA: TGTGCCAGCAGCGAACTTAACAATGAGCAGTTCTTC.

This clonotype was counted at least ten times. The V gene is TRBV4-1, the J gene TRBJ1-2; D unresolved. This CDR3 comprises 15 residues. Deletions cut 4 bases from V and 4 bases from J, with 16 bases between. Germline V CDR1 and CDR2: MGHRA, YSYEKL. This CDR3 is CASSPRQGVGYGYTF. The CDR3 DNA reads as TGCGCCAGCAGCCCCCGCCAAGGAGTTGGCTATGGCTACACCTTC.

This clonotype was seen a few times. The rearrangement joins TRBV12-3 or TRBV12-4 to TRBJ2-5, with unresolved D. Trimming took 7 bases from V and 1 from J, leaving 10 bases between them. The CDR3 covers 13 residues. CDR3 protein: CASTPWGQETQYF. The CDR3 coding sequence is TGTGCCAGCACCCCTTGGGGCCAAGAGACCCAGTACTTC.

This clonotype was recorded at least ten times. One end of the junction is discordant with germline, which a read error may explain. The chain recombines TRBV5-1 with TRBJ1-1; D not resolved. The CDR3 totals 13 residues. Germline V gene sequence: CDR1 SGHRS, CDR2 YFSETQ. The CDR3 region is CASSLEGNTEAFF. CDR3 coding DNA: TGTGCCAGCAGCTTAGAGGGGAACACTGAAGCTTTCTTT.

The V and J genes are TRBV6-6 and TRBJ2-3; the D is unclear. The V end was cut by 7 bases, the J end by 0 bases, with 11 bases between. Germline assignment: CDR1 MNHNY and CDR2 SVGAGI (reference sequence). The CDR3 covers 14 residues. This CDR3 is CASTLGRSTDTQYF. The CDR3 DNA sequence: TGTGCCAGCACCCTGGGCCGAAGCACAGATACGCAGTATTTT.

CDR3 region: CASSPLVYGSYNEQFF. The CDR3 bases are TGTGCCAGCAGTCCCCTTGTGTACGGCTCCTACAATGAGCAGTTCTTC. This rearrangement joins TRBV7-6 to TRBJ2-1; D unresolved. Germline loops: CDR1 SGHVS, CDR2 FNYEAQ. The CDR3 runs to 16 residues. Trimming stripped 6 bases from V and 0 bases from J, with 15 bases between.

The chain is built from TRBV7-9 and TRBJ2-3; D is undetermined. Germline V gene sequence: CDR1 SEHNR, CDR2 FQNEAQ (reference sequence). V was clipped by 5 bases and J by 4 bases, with 10 bases between them. This CDR3 is built from 13 residues. CDR3 sequence: CASSPDVPDTQYF. The CDR3 DNA follows: TGTGCCAGCAGCCCCGATGTCCCAGATACGCAGTATTTT. The entire variable domain, with the rest obtained from reference TRBV7-9 and TRBJ2-3, is as follows: DTGVSQNPRHKITKRGQNVTFRCDPISEHNRLYWYRQTLGQGPEFLTYFQNEAQLEKSRLLSDRFSAERPKGSFSTLEIQRTEQGDSAMYLCASSPDVPDTQYFGPGTRLTVL.

This clonotype has only a few counts. This chain uses TRBV6-5 with TRBJ2-2; 10 bases are a match to TRBD1. The J segment lost 4 bases and the V segment lost 2 bases, leaving 7 bases of the junction unmatched. Germline V CDR1 and CDR2: MNHEY, SVGAGI. The CDR3 is made up of 17 amino acids. CDR3 coding DNA: TGTGCCAGCAGTTACCAGCCGGGACAGGGGAGCACCGGGGAGCTGTTTTTT. Translation gives CASSYQPGQGSTGELFF.

The J gene is TRBJ1-5, the V gene TRBV7-2; weak D call: TRBD1 (5 bases). This CDR3 contains 15 residues. Germline-derived CDR1 and CDR2 are SGHTA and FQGNSA. Deletions cut 1 base from V and 0 bases from J, with 7 bases between. The CDR3 DNA reads TGTGCCAGCAGCTTAGGGACATCTAGCAATCAGCCCCAGCATTTT. The encoded protein is CASSLGTSSNQPQHF.

This clonotype showed up just a few times. The chain recombines TRBV7-7 with TRBJ2-2; D is unresolved. V lost 1 base to trimming and J lost 5 bases, with 8 bases between them. Germline V lookup: CDR1 SSHAT, CDR2 FNYEAQ (reference sequence). The CDR3 totals 14 residues. The CDR3 loop is CASSLGSWTGELFF. Here the CDR3 DNA reads TGTGCCAGCAGCTTAGGGTCGTGGACCGGGGAGCTGTTTTTT.

This clonotype showed up just a few times. The chain carries TRBV29-1 and TRBJ2-5; 10 nucleotides agree with TRBD1. CDR1 is SQVTM, CDR2 ANQGSEA, per germline. The CDR3 has 15 amino acids. Trimming at V came to 6 bases and at J to 5 bases, leaving 12 bases not matched to a gene. This chain's CDR3 is CSVTGGGGARETQYF. The CDR3 DNA sequence: TGCAGCGTGACAGGGGGCGGCGGAGCTAGGGAGACCCAGTACTTC.

This clonotype came up a few times. This chain uses TRBV2 with TRBJ2-2; TRBD1 might be the D (5 bases). The germline CDR1 and CDR2 sequences are SNHLY and FYNNEI. V was clipped by 6 bases and J by 7 bases, with 9 bases between them. This CDR3 region has 12 residues. The CDR3 protein is CASSQGFGELFF. The CDR3 nucleotides read TGTGCCAGCAGCCAGGGATTCGGGGAGCTGTTTTTT.

This clonotype came up a few times. V is TRBV6-5 and J is TRBJ1-2, with 9 bases aligning to TRBD1. Trimming took 10 bases from V and 2 from J; bases not matched to a gene: 8. Germline V lookup: CDR1 MNHEY, CDR2 SVGAGI. This CDR3 region has 14 residues. The CDR3, as DNA: TGTGCCACCTCCCGTGGACAGGGGAACTATGGCTACACCTTC. This codes for CATSRGQGNYGYTF.

The gene calls are TRBV11-2 and TRBJ1-2; a possible D gene is TRBD1 (5 bases). V lost 5 bases, J lost 2 bases, and 12 bases lay in between. The CDR3 consists of 14 residues. The V gene's germline CDR1 is SGHAT and CDR2 FQNNGV. Here the CDR3 reads CASSGGVQNYGYTF. The CDR3 DNA reads as TGTGCCAGCAGCGGAGGGGTCCAGAACTATGGCTACACCTTC. Full variable domain (missing parts from reference TRBV11-2 and TRBJ1-2): EAGVAQSPRYKIIEKRQSVAFWCNPISGHATLYWYQQILGQGPKLLIQFQNNGVVDDSQLPKDRFSAERLKGVDSTLKIQPAKLEDSAVYLCASSGGVQNYGYTFGSGTRLTVV.

CDR3 region: CASSRVPGQGEYGYTF. The CDR3 nucleotides are TGTGCCAGCAGCCGAGTGCCAGGACAGGGCGAGTATGGCTACACCTTC. The V gene is TRBV7-9, the J gene TRBJ1-2; 8 positions match TRBD1. The CDR3 has 16 amino acids. The germline CDR1 and CDR2 sequences are SEHNR and FQNEAQ (reference sequence). V shed 5 bases, J shed 5 bases, and the junction held 13 bases outside the gene matches.

This clonotype showed up just a few times. The gene calls are TRBV19 and TRBJ2-5; 8 nucleotides match TRBD1. Trimming cost V 6 bases and J 5 bases; bases outside gene matches: 11. The CDR3 covers 15 residues. CDR1 is LNHDA, CDR2 SQIVND, per germline (reference sequence). The CDR3 sequence: CASSPGQGWVETQYF. The CDR3 nucleotides are TGTGCCAGTAGCCCCGGACAGGGATGGGTGGAGACCCAGTACTTC.

This rearrangement joins TRBV6-5 to TRBJ2-4, with 7 bases identical to TRBD1. The germline V gene encodes CDR1 MNHEY and CDR2 SVGAGI. This CDR3 contains 13 residues. Trimming removed 5 bases from V and 4 bases from J; junction bases left unmatched: 2. The CDR3 DNA reads TGTGCCAGCAGTCCGGGACAGAAAAACATTCAGTACTTC. Protein sequence: CASSPGQKNIQYF.

The chain joins TRBV12-3 or TRBV12-4 to TRBJ1-2; 7 bases map to TRBD1. The CDR3 is made up of 15 amino acids. The trim removed 8 bases at V and 4 bases at J, leaving 13 bases unmatched. Written as DNA, the CDR3 is TGTGCCAGCGCACGGGTTGTCAGGGGGATCTATGGCTACACCTTC. Protein sequence: CASARVVRGIYGYTF.